The rows below give T cell receptor beta chains drawn from one sample of a study of shared clonotypes between healthy human individuals. Sequencing used immunoSEQ multiplex PCR; TCRdb keeps in-frame clones, though not all of them. The table has about 2.1 million clones, 90% to 95% seen once. Sequencing used naive CD8+ T cells from PBMCs. These receptor sequences come from a man between 18 and 29 years old in good health. Some clones in this sample may be carry-over from other donors' samples. CDR3s include the opening cysteine and the closing phenylalanine or tryptophan. Fields, in order: clone size, D gene, J gene, V gene, CDR3 DNA, CDR3 protein. D genes are given only for firm matches. Rows may omit the clone size; those that give it use once, few, many or a size class.

-	TRBD2	TRBJ2-7	TRBV28	TGTGCCAGCAGAGCCACTAGCGGAGGACTCTACGAGCAGTACTTC	CASRATSGGLYEQYF
once	-	TRBJ2-6	TRBV29-1	TGCAGCGTGGAACAGGGATATGGGGCCAACGTCCTGACTTTC	CSVEQGYGANVLTF
-	TRBD1	TRBJ1-5	TRBV5-3	TGTGCCAGAAGCCAAAGACAGGGGGCTATTTATAGCAATCAGCCCCAGCATTTT	CARSQRQGAIYSNQPQHF
once	TRBD1	TRBJ2-7	TRBV7-9	TGTGCCAGCAGCGTAGGACAGGGTGGGACCCTCGAGCAGTACTTC	CASSVGQGGTLEQYF
once	-	TRBJ2-2	TRBV5-4	TGTGCCAGCAGCCAAAGGGAGGCCGGCACCGGGGAGCTGTTTTTT	CASSQREAGTGELFF
-	TRBD2	TRBJ2-1	TRBV9	TGTGCCAGCAGCGTCCCGTCCGGGACTAGCGGACTTCCGGAGGGGCAGTTCTTC	CASSVPSGTSGLPEGQFF
-	-	TRBJ1-1	TRBV15	TGTGCCACCAGCAGAACAGGTTTGAACACTGAAGCTTTCTTT	CATSRTGLNTEAFF
-	TRBD2	TRBJ2-7	TRBV15	TGTGCCACCAGCAGAGATAGCGGGAGAGGTTCCTACGAGCAGTACTTC	CATSRDSGRGSYEQYF
-	TRBD2	TRBJ2-7	TRBV9	TGTGCCAGCAGCGAGGGGTCACTAGCGGGATACGAGCAGTACTTC	CASSEGSLAGYEQYF
-	TRBD1	TRBJ1-2	TRBV7-9	TGTGCCAGCAGCTTACACACAGGGGGAAGCGGCTACACCTTC	CASSLHTGGSGYTF
-	-	TRBJ2-7	TRBV15	TGTGCCACCAGCAGAGATGCACGCGAGCAGTACTTC	CATSRDAREQYF
-	TRBD2	TRBJ2-2	TRBV7-9	TGTGCCAGCAGCCCCCCTAGCGGGCCCGGGGAGCTGTTTTTT	CASSPPSGPGELFF
once	TRBD1	TRBJ1-5	TRBV29-1	TGCAGCGTGTCGGACAGGGGGCTTGGTGTTGATCAGCCCCAGCATTTT	CSVSDRGLGVDQPQHF
-	TRBD1	TRBJ1-2	TRBV6-5	TGTGCCAGCAGTCCCTGGGACAGGTACCTATTCGGCTACACCTTC	CASSPWDRYLFGYTF
-	TRBD1	TRBJ2-7	TRBV6-5	TGTGCCAGCAGTTACGGAACCGGGACAGGGGTCGAGCAGTACTTC	CASSYGTGTGVEQYF
-	TRBD2	TRBJ2-1	TRBV28	TGTGCCAGCAGTCTCCGGGGGGCGGGAGGATCTAATGAGCAGTTCTTC	CASSLRGAGGSNEQFF
-	TRBD2	TRBJ2-1	TRBV15	TGTGCCACCAGCCCTTCGGGTCTAGCGGGAGTAGGCAATGAGCAGTTCTTC	CATSPSGLAGVGNEQFF
-	-	TRBJ1-5	TRBV27	TGTGCCAGCAGTGATGGACGGTTCAATCAGCCCCAGCATTTT	CASSDGRFNQPQHF
-	-	TRBJ2-2	TRBV6-5	TGTGCCAGCAGTTACGGAGGACAGACCGGGGAGCTGTTTTTT	CASSYGGQTGELFF
-	-	TRBJ2-1	TRBV29-1	TGCAGCGTTGAAAGGAAGGGGCAGCTTGGCGAGGGTGAGCAGTTCTTC	CSVERKGQLGEGEQFF
-	-	TRBJ1-1	TRBV5-6	TGTGCCAGCAGCTTGGAGGACAGTGAAGCTTTCTTT	CASSLEDSEAFF
-	-	TRBJ1-1	TRBV18	TGTGCCAGCTCATCACTTATGGACGGCACTGAAGCTTTCTTT	CASSSLMDGTEAFF
-	-	TRBJ2-3	TRBV5-8	TGTGCCAGCAGCTTGGGGGCCTCCCTTTATGGCACAGATACGCAGTATTTT	CASSLGASLYGTDTQYF
-	TRBD2	TRBJ2-7	TRBV19	TGTGCCAGTAGTATACCGGGACTAGCGGGGCCGTACGAGCAGTACTTC	CASSIPGLAGPYEQYF
-	TRBD1	TRBJ2-7	TRBV13	TGTGCCAGCAGCTTAGCGGGGACAGGGAGATACGAGCAGTACTTC	CASSLAGTGRYEQYF
-	-	TRBJ2-2	TRBV9	TGTGCCAGCAGCGTAACAATGAACACCGGGGAGCTGTTTTTT	CASSVTMNTGELFF
-	TRBD1	TRBJ2-7	TRBV28	TGTGCCGCAGGCCCCGGGACAGACTCCTACGAGCAGTACTTC	CAAGPGTDSYEQYF
once	-	TRBJ2-7	TRBV5-1	TGCGCCAGCAGCTTTGTCCAGGGTCCCTACGAGCAGTACTTC	CASSFVQGPYEQYF
-	-	TRBJ2-7	TRBV13	TGTGCCAGCAGCTTCACGGGGCCCCAGCCCCGGGAGCAGTACTTC	CASSFTGPQPREQYF
-	-	TRBJ2-1	TRBV10-3	TGTGCCATCAGTGAGTCTTCCCTTGGGCCCTACAATGAGCAGTTCTTC	CAISESSLGPYNEQFF
once	-	TRBJ2-3	TRBV19	TGTGCCAGTAGTGAATTGGGCTTCCCGTCATCCACAGATACGCAGTATTTT	CASSELGFPSSTDTQYF
-	-	TRBJ1-2	TRBV2	TGTGCCAGCAGTGAAGAGGGCAGGGTCCGGTATGGCTACACCTTC	CASSEEGRVRYGYTF
-	TRBD1	TRBJ1-1	TRBV7-8	TGTGCCAGCAGCCCGGACAGGACTGAAGCTTTCTTT	CASSPDRTEAFF
-	-	TRBJ2-6	TRBV7-9	TGTGCCAGCAGCCCTCCCCGGTCTTTCCCTGGGGCCAACGTCCTGACTTTC	CASSPPRSFPGANVLTF
few	-	TRBJ1-1	TRBV28	TGTGCCAGCAGCGACACGCTGAACACTGAAGCTTTCTTT	CASSDTLNTEAFF
-	TRBD1	TRBJ2-7	TRBV27	TGTGCCAGCAGCAACTTGGACAGGGGGTACGAGCAGTACTTC	CASSNLDRGYEQYF
-	-	TRBJ1-2	TRBV9	TGTGCCAGCAGCGTAGCTAGGGGGATCGAGGCTAACTATGGCTACACCTTC	CASSVARGIEANYGYTF
-	-	TRBJ2-3	TRBV7-2	TGTGCCAGCAGCTTCAGATACCGGGGCGTAGATACGCAGTATTTT	CASSFRYRGVDTQYF
-	-	TRBJ1-1	TRBV21-1	TGTGCCAGCAACGCAGGGGACCTGAACACTGAAGCTTTCTTT	CASNAGDLNTEAFF
-	-	TRBJ1-1	TRBV19	TGTGCCAGTAGTCTAACCCCATCACTGAACACTGAAGCTTTCTTT	CASSLTPSLNTEAFF